This T cell receptor (beta chain) is drawn from a study of blood T cell repertoires in COVID-19. Turning to the study itself: Sites across the United States, Italy and Spain contributed samples from acute and convalescent COVID-19.

Those who participated ranged in age from roughly 18 to 89 years and resided in about two dozen US areas. Participants had their cohort set by participant-reported clinical history. V was pared by 8 bases and J by 7 bases, with 12 bases of the junction left unmatched. Germline-derived CDR1 and CDR2 are MNHEY and SMNVEV (reference sequence). This CDR3 contains 15 residues. Data came from immunoSEQ multiplex PCR; TCRdb stores just in-frame clones and leaves some out. Among approximately 150,000 clones listed, over 80% were seen once. The chain is built from TRBV27 and TRBJ1-4; 8 positions match TRBD1. The sequenced material came from PBMCs or T cells enriched from blood (not recorded which). This sequence was found in a man aged 65 to 79 who had been exposed to COVID-19. This CDR3 is CASRSGTGSIEKLFF. The CDR3, as DNA: TGTGCCAGCCGCTCAGGGACAGGCTCTATTGAAAAACTGTTTTTT.